The 30 T cell receptor beta chains below all came from one sample that was sequenced in a study of cytomegalovirus exposure and HLA in healthy donors. The PCR used 60 Vbeta and 13 Jbeta primers. Assay: immunoSEQ multiplex PCR; the TCRdb copy retains only in-frame clones and omits some. The sample shows approximately 99,000 clones, around three quarters of them seen only once. Material: PBMCs. Receptors originate from a male donor in good health and CMV-seropositive.

The genes are TRBV15 and TRBJ2-1; 8 bases align to TRBD2. V shed 0 bases, J shed 4 bases, and the junction held 2 bases outside the gene matches. Looked up from germline, CDR1 is LNHNV and CDR2 is YYDKDF (reference sequence). CDR3 length: 15 amino acids. CDR3 in amino acids: CATSREASGYNEQFF. CDR3 sequence (DNA): TGTGCCACCAGCAGAGAGGCTAGCGGGTACAATGAGCAGTTCTTC. Full variable domain (missing parts from reference TRBV15 and TRBJ2-1): DAMVIQNPRYQVTQFGKPVTLSCSQTLNHNVMYWYQQKSSQAPKLLFHYYDKDFNNEADTPDNFQSRRPNTSFCFLDIRSPGLGDTAMYLCATSREASGYNEQFFGPGTRLTVL.

The V and J genes are TRBV11-3 and TRBJ1-1; a weak D match, TRBD1 (6 bases). Germline lookup yields CDR1 SGHNT and CDR2 YENEEA. The CDR3 length is 15 residues. The V end was cut by 4 bases, the J end by 1 base, with 13 bases between. CDR3: CASSSTGLRNTEAFF. In nucleotides, the CDR3 is TGTGCCAGCAGCTCCACAGGGCTGAGGAACACTGAAGCTTTCTTT.

This rearrangement joins TRBV19 to TRBJ2-5, with D tentatively TRBD1 (5 bases). Trimming took 1 base from V and 5 from J, leaving 11 bases between them. The CDR3 has 14 residues. Germline V gives CDR1 LNHDA, CDR2 SQIVND (reference sequence). The CDR3 sequence: CASSIAHRKETQYF. The CDR3 DNA is TGTGCCAGTAGTATAGCCCACAGGAAGGAGACCCAGTACTTC.

The CDR3 coding sequence is TGTGCCAGCAGCCAATCGCCAGCCTACAATGAGCAGTTCTTC. It is translated as CASSQSPAYNEQFF. V is TRBV4-2 and J is TRBJ2-1; unclear D gene. Germline CDR1 and CDR2: LGHNA and YNFKEQ. V lost 2 bases and J 2 bases, leaving 7 bases between the germline ends. The CDR3 has 14 amino acids.

The V gene is TRBV7-2, the J gene TRBJ1-2, with D perhaps matching TRBD1 (5 bases). Germline V gene data show CDR1 as SGHTA and CDR2 as FQGNSA. This CDR3 has 14 amino acids. Trimming left V 4 bases short and J 8 bases short, with 17 bases between. CDR3 nucleotide sequence: TGTGCCAGCAGCTCCAACGGCGGGGCTCAAGGCTACACCTTC. Residues: CASSSNGGAQGYTF.

The J gene is TRBJ1-1, the V gene TRBV30, with 8 nucleotides matching TRBD1. Trimming cost V 5 bases and J 4 bases; bases outside gene matches: 6. The CDR3 runs to 13 residues. CDR1 and CDR2 (germline): GTSNPN, SVGIG (reference sequence). CDR3 sequence (DNA): TGTGCCTGGCTGACAGGGGAGAGCACTGAAGCTTTCTTT. Its protein is CAWLTGESTEAFF.

This clone was counted once. One junction end does not reproduce the germline sequence, and a read error may be involved. This chain links TRBV7-9 with TRBJ2-7, with D possibly TRBD2 on 5 matching bases. The germline V gene encodes CDR1 SEHNR and CDR2 FQNEAQ (reference sequence). There are 14 residues in the CDR3. The CDR3 nucleotides read TGTGCCAGCAGCTTAGCGTACTCGGAGGACGAGCGGTACTTC. Translated: CASSLAYSEDERYF.

The chain is built from TRBV5-1 and TRBJ2-7; tentative D call: TRBD1 (6 bases). The V end lost 2 bases, the J end lost 1 base, and 7 bases lay between the germline ends. CDR1 SGHRS and CDR2 YFSETQ come from the germline V gene. This CDR3 is 13 amino acids long. CDR3 nucleotide sequence: TGCGCCAGCAGCTTACAGGGATCCTACGAGCAGTACTTC. Residues: CASSLQGSYEQYF.

The chain recombines TRBV4-3 with TRBJ2-5; TRBD1 agrees at 8 bases. In germline, CDR1 is LGHNA, CDR2 YSLEER. The CDR3 spans 16 residues. The J segment lost 5 bases and the V segment lost 1 base, leaving 9 bases of the junction unmatched. In DNA form, the CDR3 reads TGCGCCAGCAGCCAAGCTTCAGGGGGCCGTGGGGAGACCCAGTACTTC. Translated, it gives CASSQASGGRGETQYF.

V gene TRBV4-2 combines with J gene TRBJ1-5; D possibly corresponds to TRBD1 (6 bases). The CDR3 consists of 14 residues. V gave up 6 bases and J gave up 6 bases, with 15 bases separating them. The germline V gene encodes CDR1 LGHNA and CDR2 YNFKEQ. The CDR3 loop is CASRHTGTAQPQHF. Written as DNA, the CDR3 is TGTGCCAGCAGACATACAGGGACGGCTCAGCCCCAGCATTTT.

This rearrangement joins TRBV7-9 to TRBJ1-6; possibly TRBD1 for D (5 bases). Germline lookup yields CDR1 SEHNR and CDR2 FQNEAQ (reference sequence). The V end lost 6 bases, the J end lost 9 bases, and 12 bases lay between the germline ends. The CDR3 length is 13 residues. Written as DNA, the CDR3 is TGTGCCAGCAGGACCCAGGGACTTTCACCCCTCCACTTT. It codes for CASRTQGLSPLHF.

The chain is built from TRBV5-1 and TRBJ1-1; 10 nucleotides agree with TRBD1. J lost 1 base, V lost 2 bases, and 23 bases had no gene match. The CDR3 totals 22 residues. Looked up from germline, CDR1 is SGHRS and CDR2 is YFSETQ. CDR3 bases: TGCGCCAGCAGCTTTAAGACAGGGGGCACCTATTTACGCCGGGGCAGGAACACTGAAGCTTTCTTT. This gives the protein CASSFKTGGTYLRRGRNTEAFF.

V usage is TRBV5-4 and J usage is TRBJ1-6, with D unresolved. The CDR3 loop spans 14 amino acids. The ends were cut back, 4 bases at V and 9 bases at J, with 14 bases in the middle. CDR1 and CDR2 (germline): SGHNT, YYREEE (reference sequence). DNA of the CDR3: TGTGCCAGCAGCGTCCCGTGGGGAGGTTCACCCCTCCACTTT. Residues: CASSVPWGGSPLHF.

This CDR3 is CASSGYSGTDTQYF. For the CDR3, the DNA is TGTGCCAGCAGCGGGTACAGCGGGACAGATACGCAGTATTTT. The rearrangement links TRBV9 to TRBJ2-3, with D possibly TRBD2 on 6 matching bases. CDR3 length equals 14 residues. Germline V gives CDR1 SGDLS, CDR2 YYNGEE. The V gene lost 3 bases and the J gene lost 3 bases, with 11 bases spanning the gap.

This rearrangement joins TRBV7-6 to TRBJ2-2; TRBD1 aligns across 7 bases. The CDR3 has 16 residues. The J segment lost 5 bases and the V segment lost 3 bases, leaving 9 bases of the junction unmatched. CDR1 is SGHVS, CDR2 FNYEAQ, per germline. The DNA of the CDR3 is TGTGCCAGCAGCTTTTCCGGGACAGAAATTACCGGGGAGCTGTTTTTT. Translating it yields CASSFSGTEITGELFF.

The chain is built from TRBV28 and TRBJ1-6; 8 bases fit TRBD1. Per the germline V gene, CDR1 is MDHEN and CDR2 is SYDVKM. The CDR3 loop spans 13 amino acids. Unmatched junction bases numbered 3, after V lost 6 bases and J lost 8 bases. Written as DNA, the CDR3 is TGTGCCAGCAGGGACAGGGTGGATTCACCCCTCCACTTT. Residues: CASRDRVDSPLHF.

V and J are TRBV5-1 and TRBJ2-1; perhaps TRBD1 as D (7 bases). Germline-derived CDR1 and CDR2 are SGHRS and YFSETQ. This CDR3 comprises 12 residues. V dropped 4 bases and J dropped 9 bases, with 11 bases sitting between them. The CDR3 sequence: CASSPQGGEQFF. The CDR3 coding sequence is TGCGCCAGCAGCCCTCAGGGGGGTGAGCAGTTCTTC.

The chain recombines TRBV7-3 with TRBJ2-1; TRBD1 is a possible D gene (6 bases). Trimming shortened V by 2 bases and J by 4 bases, and 9 bases separated the two germline ends. Germline V gene data show CDR1 as SGHTA and CDR2 as FQGTGA. The CDR3 runs to 14 residues. The CDR3 DNA follows: TGTGCCAGCAGCTTACCTGGACAGTACAATGAGCAGTTCTTC. Amino acid sequence: CASSLPGQYNEQFF.

The chain has TRBV6-1 and TRBJ1-4; TRBD1 is a possible D gene (5 bases). V was pared by 6 bases and J by 8 bases, with 19 bases between. Germline values: CDR1 MNHNS, CDR2 SASEGT. The length of the CDR3 is 15 residues. Written as DNA, the CDR3 is TGTGCCAGCAGCCTTGCGCAGACAGAATTAGAAAAACTGTTTTTT. It codes for CASSLAQTELEKLFF.

The chain combines TRBV7-9 with TRBJ1-5; 7 bases fit TRBD1. Germline trimming cut 4 bases from V and 7 bases from J; bases unmatched to any gene: 1. The CDR3 covers 12 residues. Germline V gives CDR1 SEHNR, CDR2 FQNEAQ (reference sequence). The CDR3, as DNA: TGTGCCAGCAGCTCAGGGGGACAGCCCCAGCATTTT. Translated: CASSSGGQPQHF.

Only one count was recorded for this clone. The chain couples TRBV5-4 to TRBJ1-2; tentatively, D is TRBD1 (6 bases). The germline V gene has CDR1 SGHNT and CDR2 YYREEE (reference sequence). The CDR3 is 18 residues long. Deletions cut 2 bases from V and 7 bases from J, with 27 bases between. For the CDR3, the DNA is TGTGCCAGCAGCTTTTCCCAAAAGCGGACAGCCCCCGGTCTTGGCTACACCTTC. It specifies CASSFSQKRTAPGLGYTF.

The chain employs TRBV30 and TRBJ2-1; D uncertain. Germline V CDR1 and CDR2: GTSNPN, SVGIG (reference sequence). The CDR3 covers 12 residues. V gave up 4 bases and J gave up 4 bases, with 8 bases separating them. CDR3: CAWNLGYNEQFF. The CDR3 DNA sequence: TGTGCCTGGAATCTAGGATACAATGAGCAGTTCTTC.

This sequence joins TRBV7-2 and TRBJ1-2; 9 bases align to TRBD1. CDR1 is SGHTA and CDR2 is FQGNSA in the germline V gene. The CDR3 length is 13 residues. Trimming at V came to 5 bases and at J to 6 bases, leaving 4 bases not matched to a gene. The CDR3 loop is CASSNRQGDGYTF. The CDR3 DNA reads TGTGCCAGCAGCAACCGACAGGGGGATGGCTACACCTTC. Full variable domain (remainder filled in from reference TRBV7-2 and TRBJ1-2): GAGVSQSPSNKVTEKGKDVELRCDPISGHTALYWYRQSLGQGLEFLIYFQGNSAPDKSGLPSDRFSAERTGGSVSTLTIQRTQQEDSAVYLCASSNRQGDGYTFGSGTRLTVV.

This chain links TRBV6-5 with TRBJ1-2; D call uncertain. The CDR3 has 14 amino acids. The V end lost 0 bases, the J end lost 4 bases, and 9 bases lay between the germline ends. Germline values: CDR1 MNHEY, CDR2 SVGAGI. CDR3 nucleotides: TGTGCCAGCAGTTACTCGGCGGGAGCCTATGGCTACACCTTC. It is translated as CASSYSAGAYGYTF.

The chain recombines TRBV19 with TRBJ2-7, with D possibly being TRBD1 (5 bases). V was pared by 4 bases and J by 4 bases, with 11 bases between. This CDR3 comprises 13 residues. The germline V gene has CDR1 LNHDA and CDR2 SQIVND (reference sequence). Here the CDR3 reads CASSKPGSYEQYF. CDR3 nucleotides: TGTGCCAGTAGTAAGCCAGGGTCGTACGAGCAGTACTTC.

For the CDR3, the DNA is TGTGCCAGCAGTGCCGCTAGCGGGGGGGTCGGGGAGACCCAGTACTTC. Its protein product is CASSAASGGVGETQYF. This chain connects TRBV6-1 to TRBJ2-5; 12 positions match TRBD2. CDR3 length: 16 residues. V gave up 4 bases and J gave up 5 bases; unmatched junction bases: 8. The V gene's germline CDR1 is MNHNS and CDR2 SASEGT.

The chain carries TRBV6-5 and TRBJ2-7, with D tentatively TRBD1 (5 bases). The CDR3 is made up of 15 amino acids. The germline V and J ends were trimmed by 8 bases and 4 bases, with 21 bases remaining between them. Germline CDR1 is MNHEY and CDR2 is SVGAGI. The chain's CDR3 is CASGRPSRVEYEQYF. DNA for the CDR3: TGTGCCAGCGGCCGCCCTTCCAGGGTGGAGTACGAGCAGTACTTC.

This rearrangement joins TRBV30 to TRBJ1-2; D not resolved. In germline, CDR1 is GTSNPN, CDR2 SVGIG (reference sequence). V lost 0 bases and J 10 bases, leaving 18 bases between the germline ends. There are 14 residues in the CDR3. CDR3 in DNA: TGTGCCTGGAGTGTAACCGGGGAGAGAGGTGACTACACCTTC. It is translated as CAWSVTGERGDYTF. Full variable domain (remainder filled in from reference TRBV30 and TRBJ1-2): SQTIHQWPATLVQPVGSPLSLECTVEGTSNPNLYWYRQAAGRGLQLLFYSVGIGQISSEVPQNLSASRPQDRQFILSSKKLLLSDSGFYLCAWSVTGERGDYTFGSGTRLTVV.

CDR3 in amino acids: CASSPRPGDIQYF. The CDR3 DNA reads as TGTGCCAGCTCACCACGACCGGGTGACATTCAGTACTTC. This chain joins TRBV18 and TRBJ2-4; D ambiguous. The CDR3 is 13 amino acids. V lost 1 base and J 8 bases, leaving 9 bases between the germline ends. The germline V gene has CDR1 KGHSH and CDR2 LQKENI.

The chain joins TRBV9 to TRBJ1-1; D is possibly TRBD1 (5 bases). Germline loops: CDR1 SGDLS, CDR2 YYNGEE. V lost 4 bases and J lost 7, with 17 bases in between. There are 14 residues in the CDR3. The CDR3 is CASSTNPTAIEAFF. CDR3 nucleotides: TGTGCCAGCAGCACTAACCCGACAGCTATTGAAGCTTTCTTT.